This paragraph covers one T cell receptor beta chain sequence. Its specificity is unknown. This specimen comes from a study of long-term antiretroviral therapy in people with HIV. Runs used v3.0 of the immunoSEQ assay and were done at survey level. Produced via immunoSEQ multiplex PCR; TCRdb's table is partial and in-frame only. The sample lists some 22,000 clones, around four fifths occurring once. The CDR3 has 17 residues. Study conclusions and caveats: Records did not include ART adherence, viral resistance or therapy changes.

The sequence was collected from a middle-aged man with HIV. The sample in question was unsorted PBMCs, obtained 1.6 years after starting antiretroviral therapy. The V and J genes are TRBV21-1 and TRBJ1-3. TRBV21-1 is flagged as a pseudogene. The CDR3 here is CASSKGSSAEGGNTIYF. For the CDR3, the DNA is TGTGCCAGCAGCAAGGGTTCTTCGGCAGAAGGTGGAAACACCATATATTTT.